This T cell receptor beta chain was identified during a study of regulatory T cells in long-lasting Graves disease. The J segment lost 7 bases and the V segment lost 6 bases, leaving 8 bases of the junction unmatched. This CDR3 has 14 residues. The time point denotes: newly diagnosed GD, antithyroid drugs for less than 3 months. Scientists built the TCR library using RNA that was extracted from PBMCs. This clonotype was counted at least ten times. No antigen is known for it. Construction of TCR beta libraries relied on iRepertoire HTBI primers and on Arm-PCR targeting CDR3 regions. TCRdb reprocessed the multiplex PCR reads with MiXCR, giving one entry per CDR3 protein. The table lists approximately 490,000 distinct CDR3 sequences, 15% to 20% of them singletons. Points from the study as a whole: Peripheral blood alone, not thyroid tissue, underwent study.

The same data also went into a second study, on T cells in Graves' hyperthyroidism and ophthalmopathy. In that study: No ophthalmopathy progression within 18 months constituted stable Graves' hyperthyroidism. Diagnoses were made from clinical symptoms, serum measures (thyroxine and TRAb), thyroid ultrasound and orbital computed tomography. From stable hyperthyroidism, ophthalmopathy was separated by a 13 V-J model.

This clonotype was sampled from a man aged 40-49 years with Graves disease. The chain joins TRBV12-3 or TRBV12-4 to TRBJ2-7, with 11 bases identical to TRBD1. The source material was peripheral blood mononuclear cells (PBMCs), sampled at new diagnosis, from a patient treated with antithyroid drugs. In nucleotides, the CDR3 is TGTGCCAGCAGCCTCCGGGACAGGGGGTGGGAGCAGTACTTC. It specifies CASSLRDRGWEQYF.